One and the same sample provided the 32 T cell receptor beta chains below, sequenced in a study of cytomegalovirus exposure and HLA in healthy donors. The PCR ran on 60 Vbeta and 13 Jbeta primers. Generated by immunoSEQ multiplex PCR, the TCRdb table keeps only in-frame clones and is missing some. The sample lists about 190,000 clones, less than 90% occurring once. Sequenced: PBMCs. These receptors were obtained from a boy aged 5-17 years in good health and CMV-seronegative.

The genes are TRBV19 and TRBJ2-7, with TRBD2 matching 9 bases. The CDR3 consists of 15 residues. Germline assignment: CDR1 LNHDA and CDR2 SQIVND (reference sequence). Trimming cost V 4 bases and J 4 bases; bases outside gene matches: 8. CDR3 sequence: CASSTQRGDPYEQYF. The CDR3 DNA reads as TGTGCCAGTAGTACCCAGCGGGGGGACCCTTACGAGCAGTACTTC. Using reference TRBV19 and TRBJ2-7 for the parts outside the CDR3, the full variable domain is DGGITQSPKYLFRKEGQNVTLSCEQNLNHDAMYWYRQDPGQGLRLIYYSQIVNDFQKGDIAEGYSVSREKKESFPLTVTSAQKNPTAFYLCASSTQRGDPYEQYFGPGTRLTVT.

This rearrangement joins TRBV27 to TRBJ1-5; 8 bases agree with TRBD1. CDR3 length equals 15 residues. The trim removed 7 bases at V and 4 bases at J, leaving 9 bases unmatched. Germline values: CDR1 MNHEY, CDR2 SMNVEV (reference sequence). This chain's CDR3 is CASTLQGVGNQPQHF. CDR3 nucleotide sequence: TGTGCCAGCACCCTACAGGGGGTTGGGAATCAGCCCCAGCATTTT.

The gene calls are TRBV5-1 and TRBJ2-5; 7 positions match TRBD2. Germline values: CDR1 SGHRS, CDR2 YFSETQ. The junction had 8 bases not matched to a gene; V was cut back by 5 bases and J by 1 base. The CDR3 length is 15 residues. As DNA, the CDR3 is TGCGCCAGCAGAAGACTAGCTATACCCCAAGAGACCCAGTACTTC. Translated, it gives CASRRLAIPQETQYF.

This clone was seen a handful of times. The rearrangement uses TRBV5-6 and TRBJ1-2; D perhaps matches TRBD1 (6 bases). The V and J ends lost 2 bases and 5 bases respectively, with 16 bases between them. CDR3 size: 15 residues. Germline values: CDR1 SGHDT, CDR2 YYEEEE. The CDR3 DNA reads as TGTGCCAGCAGCTTAGGACAGCAAACCTCATATGGCTACACCTTC. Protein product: CASSLGQQTSYGYTF.

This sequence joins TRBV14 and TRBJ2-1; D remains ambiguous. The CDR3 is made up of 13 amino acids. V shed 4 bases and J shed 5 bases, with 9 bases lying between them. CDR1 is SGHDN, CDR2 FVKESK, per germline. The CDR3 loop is CASSPHRNNEQFF. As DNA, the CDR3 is TGTGCCAGCAGCCCGCACAGAAACAATGAGCAGTTCTTC.

CDR3 amino acids: CASIPTDRVNQPQHF. CDR3 bases: TGTGCCAGTATTCCTACGGACAGGGTTAATCAGCCCCAGCATTTT. This chain links TRBV19 with TRBJ1-5; TRBD1 aligns across 8 bases. The CDR3 has 15 residues. Trimming at V came to 7 bases and at J to 4 bases, leaving 9 bases not matched to a gene. Germline CDR1 reads LNHDA; CDR2 reads SQIVND (reference sequence).

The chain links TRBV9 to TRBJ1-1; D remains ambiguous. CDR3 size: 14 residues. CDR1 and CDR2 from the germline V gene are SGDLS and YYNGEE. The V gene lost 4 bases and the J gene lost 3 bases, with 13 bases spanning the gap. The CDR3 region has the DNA TGTGCCAGCAGCCTGGGCCAATGGGACACTGAAGCTTTCTTT. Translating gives CASSLGQWDTEAFF.

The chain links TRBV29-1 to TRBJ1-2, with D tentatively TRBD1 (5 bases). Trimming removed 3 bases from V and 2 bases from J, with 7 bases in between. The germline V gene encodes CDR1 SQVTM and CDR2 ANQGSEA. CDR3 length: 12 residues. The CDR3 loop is CSVDGGNYGYTF. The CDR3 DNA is TGCAGCGTTGATGGGGGGAACTATGGCTACACCTTC.

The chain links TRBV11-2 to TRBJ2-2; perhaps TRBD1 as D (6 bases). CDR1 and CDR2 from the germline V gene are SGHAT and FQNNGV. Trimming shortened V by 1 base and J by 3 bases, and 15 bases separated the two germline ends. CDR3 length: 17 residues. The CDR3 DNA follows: TGTGCCAGCAGCTTAGCATTAGGACAGCTCTACACCGGGGAGCTGTTTTTT. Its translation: CASSLALGQLYTGELFF.

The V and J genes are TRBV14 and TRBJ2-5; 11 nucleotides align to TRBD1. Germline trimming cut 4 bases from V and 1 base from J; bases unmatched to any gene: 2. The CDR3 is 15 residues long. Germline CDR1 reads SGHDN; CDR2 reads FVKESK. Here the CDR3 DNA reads TGTGCCAGCAGCCCGGGACAGGGGGGCCAAGAGACCCAGTACTTC. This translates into CASSPGQGGQETQYF.

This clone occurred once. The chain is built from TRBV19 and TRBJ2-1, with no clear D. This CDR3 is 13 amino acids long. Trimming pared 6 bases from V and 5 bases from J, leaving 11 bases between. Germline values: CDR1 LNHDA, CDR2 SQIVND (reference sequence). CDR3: CASRFPPDNEQFF. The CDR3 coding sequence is TGTGCCAGTAGATTCCCCCCTGACAATGAGCAGTTCTTC.

The CDR3 nucleotides read TGTGCCAGCAGTATAGCGGTCCAGCCCAAGACCCAGTACTTC. Translation gives CASSIAVQPKTQYF. This sequence joins TRBV6-5 and TRBJ2-5, with a possible D match to TRBD2 (6 bases). CDR3 length: 14 amino acids. The germline CDR1 and CDR2 sequences are MNHEY and SVGAGI. Trimming pared 5 bases from V and 6 bases from J, leaving 16 bases between.

CDR3 loop: CASSIGTSTDTQYF. CDR3 DNA: TGTGCCAGTAGTATAGGGACTAGCACAGATACGCAGTATTTT. The chain has TRBV19 and TRBJ2-3; D perhaps matches TRBD2 (5 bases). The CDR3 length is 14 residues. Germline CDR1 and CDR2: LNHDA and SQIVND (reference sequence). V was shortened by 1 base and J by 0 bases, with 5 bases between the two germline ends.

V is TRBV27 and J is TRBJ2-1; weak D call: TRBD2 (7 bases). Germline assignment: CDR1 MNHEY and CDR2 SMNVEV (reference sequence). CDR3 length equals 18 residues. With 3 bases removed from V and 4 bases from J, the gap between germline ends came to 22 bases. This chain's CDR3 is CASSFKGGGPVRYNEQFF. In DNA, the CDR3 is TGTGCCAGCAGTTTTAAAGGGGGAGGGCCTGTAAGGTACAATGAGCAGTTCTTC.

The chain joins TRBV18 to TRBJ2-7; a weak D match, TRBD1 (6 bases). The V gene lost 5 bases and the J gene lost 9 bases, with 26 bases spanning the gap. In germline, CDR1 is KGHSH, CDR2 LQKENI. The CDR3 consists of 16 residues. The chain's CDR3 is CASSGAGDRWRRWQYF. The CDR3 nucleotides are TGTGCCAGCTCAGGTGCAGGAGACAGGTGGAGGAGGTGGCAGTACTTC.

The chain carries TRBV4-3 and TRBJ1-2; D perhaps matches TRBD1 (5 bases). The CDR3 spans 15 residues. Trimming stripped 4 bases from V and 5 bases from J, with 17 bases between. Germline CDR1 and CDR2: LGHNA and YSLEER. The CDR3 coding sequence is TGCGCCAGCAGCCCTAACAGGTTGGGCTTTTATGGCTACACCTTC. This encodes CASSPNRLGFYGYTF.

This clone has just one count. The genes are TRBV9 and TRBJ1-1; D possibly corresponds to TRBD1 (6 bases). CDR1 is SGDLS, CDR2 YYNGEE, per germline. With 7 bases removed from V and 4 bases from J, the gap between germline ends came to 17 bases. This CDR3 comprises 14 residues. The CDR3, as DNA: TGTGCCAGCCGCCCGGTGGGGGCAGGCACTGAAGCTTTCTTT. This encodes CASRPVGAGTEAFF.

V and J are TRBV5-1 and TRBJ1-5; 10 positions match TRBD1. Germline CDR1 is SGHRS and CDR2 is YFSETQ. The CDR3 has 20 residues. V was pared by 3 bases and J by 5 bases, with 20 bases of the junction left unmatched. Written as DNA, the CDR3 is TGCGCCAGCAGCTGGACGGGACAGGGGCAAAAGGAACCGGGATATCAGCCCCAGCATTTT. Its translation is CASSWTGQGQKEPGYQPQHF.

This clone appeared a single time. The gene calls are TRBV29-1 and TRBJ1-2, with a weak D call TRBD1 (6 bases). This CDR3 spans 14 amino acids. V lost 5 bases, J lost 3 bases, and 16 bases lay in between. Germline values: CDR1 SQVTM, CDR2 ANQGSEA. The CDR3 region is CSVPRRGVDYGYTF. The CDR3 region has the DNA TGCAGCGTTCCCCGCAGGGGTGTCGACTATGGCTACACCTTC.

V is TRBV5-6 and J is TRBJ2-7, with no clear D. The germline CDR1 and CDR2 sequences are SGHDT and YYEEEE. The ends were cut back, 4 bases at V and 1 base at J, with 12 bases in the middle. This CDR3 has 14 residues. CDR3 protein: CASSLVTVSYEQYF. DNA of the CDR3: TGTGCCAGCAGCCTGGTTACGGTGTCCTACGAGCAGTACTTC.

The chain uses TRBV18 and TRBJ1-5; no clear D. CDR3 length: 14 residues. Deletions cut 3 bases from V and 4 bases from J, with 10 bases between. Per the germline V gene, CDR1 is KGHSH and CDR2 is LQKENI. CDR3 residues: CASSPASGNQPQHF. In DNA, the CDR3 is TGTGCCAGCTCACCGGCGTCGGGGAATCAGCCCCAGCATTTT.

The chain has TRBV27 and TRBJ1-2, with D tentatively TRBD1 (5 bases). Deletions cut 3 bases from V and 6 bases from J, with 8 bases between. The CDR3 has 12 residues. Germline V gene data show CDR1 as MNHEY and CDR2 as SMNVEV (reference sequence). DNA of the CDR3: TGTGCCAGCAGTTTTGGAGGGGATGGCTACACCTTC. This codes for CASSFGGDGYTF.

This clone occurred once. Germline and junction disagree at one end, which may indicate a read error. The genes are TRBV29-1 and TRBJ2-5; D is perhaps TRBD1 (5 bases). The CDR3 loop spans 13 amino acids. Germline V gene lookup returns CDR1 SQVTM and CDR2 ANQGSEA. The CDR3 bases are TGCAGCGTCGAAGACAGTTACCGCGAGACCCAGTACTTC. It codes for CSVEDSYRETQYF.

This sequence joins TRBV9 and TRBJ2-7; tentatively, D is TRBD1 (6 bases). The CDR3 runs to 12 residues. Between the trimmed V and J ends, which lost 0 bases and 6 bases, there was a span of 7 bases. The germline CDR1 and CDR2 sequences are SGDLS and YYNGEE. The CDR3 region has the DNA TGTGCCAGCAGCGTAGGAGGGGGCGAGCAGTACTTC. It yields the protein CASSVGGGEQYF.

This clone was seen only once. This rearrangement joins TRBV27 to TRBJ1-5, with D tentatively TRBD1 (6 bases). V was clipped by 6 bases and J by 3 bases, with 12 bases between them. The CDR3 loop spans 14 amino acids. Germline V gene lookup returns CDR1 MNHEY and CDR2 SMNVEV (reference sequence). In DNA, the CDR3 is TGTGCCAGCAGGGGACATCAGGACAATCAGCCCCAGCATTTT. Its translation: CASRGHQDNQPQHF.

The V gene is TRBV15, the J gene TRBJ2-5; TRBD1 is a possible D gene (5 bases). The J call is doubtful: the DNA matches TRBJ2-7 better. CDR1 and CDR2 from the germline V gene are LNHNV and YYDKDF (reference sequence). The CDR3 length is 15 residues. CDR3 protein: CATSRGRARVLEQYF. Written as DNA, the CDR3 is TGTGCCACCAGCAGAGGTCGGGCCAGGGTTCTCGAGCAGTACTTC.

CDR3 sequence (DNA): TGTGCCAGCAGCCCAGGGGGACAGGGGGTATACGAGCAGTACTTC. This gives the protein CASSPGGQGVYEQYF. J is TRBJ2-7 and V is TRBV16; 11 bases match TRBD1. The germline gives CDR1 KGHSY, CDR2 FQNENV. Trimming cost V 4 bases and J 4 bases; bases outside gene matches: 6. The CDR3 runs to 15 residues.

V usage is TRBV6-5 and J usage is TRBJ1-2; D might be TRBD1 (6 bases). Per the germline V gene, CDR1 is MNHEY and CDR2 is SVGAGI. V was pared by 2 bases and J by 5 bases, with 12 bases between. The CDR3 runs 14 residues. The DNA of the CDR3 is TGTGCCAGCAGTTACAGTGGACAGCAGTATGGCTACACCTTC. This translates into CASSYSGQQYGYTF.

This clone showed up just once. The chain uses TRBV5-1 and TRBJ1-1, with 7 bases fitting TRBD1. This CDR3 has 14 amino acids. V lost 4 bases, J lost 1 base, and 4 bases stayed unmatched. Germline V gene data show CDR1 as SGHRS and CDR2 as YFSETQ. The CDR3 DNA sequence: TGCGCCAGCAGCAGAGGACAGGCGAACACTGAAGCTTTCTTT. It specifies CASSRGQANTEAFF.

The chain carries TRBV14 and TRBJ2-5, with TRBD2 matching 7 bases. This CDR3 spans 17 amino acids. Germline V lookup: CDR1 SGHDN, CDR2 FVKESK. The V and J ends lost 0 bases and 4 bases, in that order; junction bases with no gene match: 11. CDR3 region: CASSQEPGGRSSETQYF. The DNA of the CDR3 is TGTGCCAGCAGCCAAGAACCCGGCGGGAGAAGTTCAGAGACCCAGTACTTC. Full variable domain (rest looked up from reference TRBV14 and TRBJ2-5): EAGVTQFPSHSVIEKGQTVTLRCDPISGHDNLYWYRRVMGKEIKFLLHFVKESKQDESGMPNNRFLAERTGGTYSTLKVQPAELEDSGVYFCASSQEPGGRSSETQYFGPGTRLLVL.

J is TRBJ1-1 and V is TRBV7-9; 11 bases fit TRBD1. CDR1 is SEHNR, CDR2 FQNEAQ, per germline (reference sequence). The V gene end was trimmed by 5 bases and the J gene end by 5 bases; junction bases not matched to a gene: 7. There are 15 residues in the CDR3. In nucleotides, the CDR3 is TGTGCCAGCAGCCCAGGGGGACAGGGGGTTACTGAAGCTTTCTTT. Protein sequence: CASSPGGQGVTEAFF. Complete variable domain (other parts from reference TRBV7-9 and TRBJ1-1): DTGVSQNPRHKITKRGQNVTFRCDPISEHNRLYWYRQTLGQGPEFLTYFQNEAQLEKSRLLSDRFSAERPKGSFSTLEIQRTEQGDSAMYLCASSPGGQGVTEAFFGQGTRLTVV.

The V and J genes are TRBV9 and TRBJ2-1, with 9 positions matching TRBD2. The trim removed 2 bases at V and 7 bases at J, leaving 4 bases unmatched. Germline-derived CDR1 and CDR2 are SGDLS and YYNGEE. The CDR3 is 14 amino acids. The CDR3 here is CASSVSGRGNEQFF. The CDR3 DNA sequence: TGTGCCAGCAGCGTTAGCGGGAGAGGGAATGAGCAGTTCTTC.